The clone carrying this T cell receptor beta chain was seen at least ten times. The antigen is not known. The sample belongs to a study of response to subunit inactivated influenza vaccine. Regarding the study as a whole: A suggestion made by the authors is that each seasonal influenza vaccination recruits few new T cells.

TCRdb reprocessed the RT-PCR reads via MiXCR and lists one record per CDR3 protein. Of some 600,000 distinct CDR3 sequences in the sample, around 15% are singletons; the top ten hold 7.5% to 9%. The sample consisted of PBMCs from blood, taken roughly 15 days before vaccination. This TCR derives from a man aged 50-60 years who received an inactivated influenza vaccine.

The CDR3, as DNA: TGCAGTGCTAGACAAACTCGGACCCCGGGCACCGGGGAGCTGTTTTTT. Amino acid sequence: CSARQTRTPGTGELFF. This chain links TRBV20-1 with TRBJ2-2; D is undetermined. The V gene's germline CDR1 is DFQATT and CDR2 SNEGSKA (reference sequence). The CDR3 totals 16 residues. V was cut by 2 bases and J by 4 bases, with 17 bases left in between.